Sequencing of this T cell receptor beta chain was carried out in a study of long-term antiretroviral therapy in people with HIV. Sequencing used immunoSEQ v3.0 at survey level. Libraries were prepared by immunoSEQ multiplex PCR; TCRdb keeps only in-frame clonotypes and omits some of them. The sample includes tens of thousands of clones, roughly nine tenths of them seen just once. Findings and caveats of the study: Transplant donor controls retained higher diversity, though diversity increased after ART.

A word on this clone: Antigen: not known.

Germline loops: CDR1 MNHEY, CDR2 SVGAGI. The CDR3 loop spans 16 amino acids. V lost 2 bases, J lost 8 bases, and 16 bases lay in between. The chain joins TRBV6-5 to TRBJ1-6; D gene ambiguous. The TCR was taken from a woman between 45 and 65 years old with HIV. The sample was unsorted PBMCs, taken 0.1 years before starting antiretroviral therapy. The CDR3 spells CASSYTKGKDYSPLHF. The CDR3 bases are TGTGCCAGCAGTTACACGAAGGGCAAAGATTATTCACCCCTCCACTTT.